The 9 T cell receptor beta chains listed next were all sequenced from one sample in a study of CXCR3-negative and CXCR3-positive naive CD8 T cells. TRB cDNA was prepared as libraries by UMI-labeled 5' RACE. TCRdb re-called the 5' RACE reads, yielding one record per CDR3 amino acid sequence without DNA. With thousands of distinct CDR3 sequences in the sample, the ten largest clones hold 1% to 1.4%. The sample comprised naive CXCR3- CD8+ T cells from blood. Subset described: CD45RO-CCR7+CD27+CD95- naive CD8+ T cells lacking CXCR3 (TNR3-). These receptors came from a human donor in good health. Some clones in this sample may be carry-over from other donors' samples.

In terms of frequency, this clonotype is medium-sized. The J gene is TRBJ1-2, the V gene TRBV29-1; TCRdb outputs TRBD1, but without DNA this stays unchecked. The CDR3 covers 12 residues. Germline V gene lookup returns CDR1 SQVTM and CDR2 ANQGSEA. The CDR3 here is CSVIDRFGGYTF. Combining the CDR3 with reference TRBV29-1 and TRBJ1-2 gives the whole variable domain SAVISQKPSRDICQRGTSLTIQCQVDSQVTMMFWYRQQPGQSLTLIATANQGSEATYESGFVIDKFPISRPNLTFSTLTVSNMSPEDSSIYLCSVIDRFGGYTFGSGTRLTVV.

The chain couples TRBV11-2 to TRBJ1-1; the D call from TCRdb, TRBD1, cannot be confirmed without DNA. This CDR3 has 15 amino acids. Germline CDR1 is SGHAT and CDR2 is FQNNGV. Here the CDR3 reads CASSLVTGENTEAFF.

The chain carries TRBV20-1 and TRBJ2-7; the TCRdb D gene call, TRBD2, has no DNA to confirm it. The CDR3 extends over 15 amino acids. Germline-derived CDR1 and CDR2 are DFQATT and SNEGSKA (reference sequence). CDR3 protein: CSARDNPSGPYEQYF.

By frequency, this clonotype registers medium-sized. The J gene is TRBJ1-2, the V gene TRBV20-1; the TCRdb call, TRBD1, lacks DNA for checking. CDR1 is DFQATT and CDR2 is SNEGSKA in the germline V gene (reference sequence). The CDR3 loop spans 14 amino acids. The CDR3 here is CSARGVGTGDGYTF.

Judged by frequency, this clonotype is medium-sized. This chain links TRBV29-1 with TRBJ2-7; the D call from TCRdb, TRBD2, cannot be confirmed without DNA. The CDR3 is made up of 17 amino acids. Per the germline V gene, CDR1 is SQVTM and CDR2 is ANQGSEA. The CDR3 is CSVEEYGGRATRYEQYF.

Measured by frequency, this clonotype is medium-sized. The V call is TRBV7-9, the J call TRBJ2-5; TCRdb calls TRBD1, which cannot be checked without DNA. In germline, CDR1 is SEHNR, CDR2 FQNEAQ (reference sequence). The CDR3 extends over 16 amino acids. This CDR3 is CASSSWDRGLRETQYF.

The chain uses TRBV28 and TRBJ2-1; the D gene TCRdb calls, TRBD1, cannot be checked with no DNA. From germline, CDR1 is MDHEN and CDR2 SYDVKM. The CDR3 is made up of 17 amino acids. The CDR3 here is CASSSHQGALYGNEQFF.

The genes are TRBV19 and TRBJ1-1; the D call of TRBD1 rests on TCRdb alone, since no DNA is present to check it. This CDR3 has 14 residues. From germline, CDR1 is LNHDA and CDR2 SQIVND (reference sequence). CDR3 protein: CASSGRDGDTEAFF. Full variable domain (remainder filled in from reference TRBV19 and TRBJ1-1): DGGITQSPKYLFRKEGQNVTLSCEQNLNHDAMYWYRQDPGQGLRLIYYSQIVNDFQKGDIAEGYSVSREKKESFPLTVTSAQKNPTAFYLCASSGRDGDTEAFFGQGTRLTVV.

The chain uses TRBV19 and TRBJ2-7; TCRdb gives TRBD1 as the D gene, but with no DNA this cannot be confirmed. The CDR3 spans 13 residues. CDR1 LNHDA and CDR2 SQIVND come from the germline V gene (reference sequence). The CDR3 loop is CASSPDRGVEQYF.